A single sample is the source of the 16 T cell receptor beta chains below, sequenced in a study of blood T cell repertoires in COVID-19. Sequencing used immunoSEQ multiplex PCR; TCRdb keeps in-frame clones, though not all of them. The sample lists roughly 120,000 clones, approximately 84% occurring once. Input material: peripheral blood. The receptors come from a middle-aged man with acute or convalescent COVID-19.

This clone was seen a handful of times. The genes are TRBV7-8 and TRBJ2-1; a possible D gene is TRBD1 (6 bases). The CDR3 contains 15 residues. Trimming removed 1 base from V and 6 bases from J, with 13 bases in between. Germline CDR1 and CDR2: SGHVS and FQNEAQ. The CDR3 here is CASSLEGEGGNEQFF. The CDR3 DNA reads as TGTGCCAGCAGCTTAGAGGGGGAAGGGGGCAATGAGCAGTTCTTC.

CDR3 residues: CASRQDRNYGYTF. CDR3 bases: TGTGCCAGCAGGCAGGACAGGAACTATGGCTACACCTTC. V is TRBV28 and J is TRBJ1-2, with TRBD1 matching 7 bases. Unmatched junction bases numbered 3, after V lost 6 bases and J lost 2 bases. This CDR3 spans 13 amino acids. The germline V gene has CDR1 MDHEN and CDR2 SYDVKM.

The rearrangement links TRBV2 to TRBJ2-5; 8 nucleotides align to TRBD2. Germline V gene lookup returns CDR1 SNHLY and CDR2 FYNNEI. Trimming removed 7 bases from V and 3 bases from J; junction bases left unmatched: 4. The CDR3 covers 13 residues. CDR3 nucleotide sequence: TGTGCCAGCAAGACTAGCGTGGAAGAGACCCAGTACTTC. This codes for CASKTSVEETQYF.

V gene TRBV7-2 combines with J gene TRBJ2-7, with D maybe TRBD2 (6 bases). The V gene's germline CDR1 is SGHTA and CDR2 FQGNSA. The CDR3 has 15 residues. Trimming cost V 5 bases and J 2 bases, with 16 bases left between them. Written as DNA, the CDR3 is TGTGCCAGCAGCCTAGTGGGGGGAGCAGCCTACGAGCAGTACTTC. The encoded protein is CASSLVGGAAYEQYF.

The genes are TRBV5-1 and TRBJ2-1; 11 bases line up with TRBD2. The germline V gene encodes CDR1 SGHRS and CDR2 YFSETQ. V shed 4 bases and J 6 bases; nucleotides not matched to a gene: 9. The CDR3 has 16 residues. The CDR3 sequence: CASSAGLAETFNEQFF. The CDR3 coding sequence is TGCGCCAGCAGCGCGGGACTAGCGGAAACCTTCAATGAGCAGTTCTTC.

A single count supports this clone. The chain's CDR3 is CASKKQGAMNTEAFF. CDR3 DNA: TGTGCCAGTAAAAAGCAGGGGGCCATGAACACTGAAGCTTTCTTT. This chain uses TRBV19 with TRBJ1-1; 8 bases fit TRBD1. The junction had 7 bases not matched to a gene; V was cut back by 7 bases and J by 0 bases. The germline V gene has CDR1 LNHDA and CDR2 SQIVND (reference sequence). The CDR3 is 15 amino acids.

This clone was counted only a few times. The same CDR3 also results from other DNA sequences found in this sample. This chain connects TRBV6-5 to TRBJ1-1, with a tentative D call TRBD1 (6 bases). The germline V and J ends were trimmed by 5 bases and 4 bases, with 14 bases remaining between them. The CDR3 is 14 residues long. The germline V gene has CDR1 MNHEY and CDR2 SVGAGI. CDR3 amino acids: CASSTRQVLTEAFF. CDR3 nucleotide sequence: TGTGCCAGCAGTACCCGACAGGTTCTCACTGAAGCTTTCTTT.

The chain combines TRBV12-3 or TRBV12-4 with TRBJ1-1; D gene unclear. The length of the CDR3 is 13 residues. Trimming stripped 6 bases from V and 1 base from J, with 9 bases between. The CDR3 reads CASRITENTEAFF. CDR3 sequence (DNA): TGTGCCAGCAGGATAACAGAGAACACTGAAGCTTTCTTT.

The V gene is TRBV11-2, the J gene TRBJ2-7, with D uncertain. V lost 4 bases, J lost 6 bases, and 13 bases lay in between. The germline V gene encodes CDR1 SGHAT and CDR2 FQNNGV. This CDR3 has 13 amino acids. This CDR3 is CASSSPTLTEQYF. Here the CDR3 DNA reads TGTGCCAGCAGCTCTCCGACATTGACCGAGCAGTACTTC.

This clone appeared a few times. The chain carries TRBV4-2 and TRBJ1-5; TRBD1 agrees at 7 bases. The CDR3 spans 15 residues. Germline loops: CDR1 LGHNA, CDR2 YNFKEQ. V lost 4 bases to trimming and J lost 6 bases; unmatched junction nucleotides: 9. CDR3: CASSPETGVGQPQHF. In DNA, the CDR3 is TGTGCCAGCAGCCCTGAAACAGGGGTAGGTCAGCCCCAGCATTTT.

This clone has just a few counts. This chain connects TRBV12-5 to TRBJ1-2, with D maybe TRBD1 (6 bases). With 1 base removed from V and 7 bases from J, the gap between germline ends came to 13 bases. Germline lookup yields CDR1 LGHNT and CDR2 FRNRAP. This CDR3 has 14 amino acids. The CDR3 here is CASGLGQAPGGYTF. CDR3 in DNA: TGTGCTAGTGGTTTGGGACAGGCCCCTGGTGGCTACACCTTC.

The chain combines TRBV5-1 with TRBJ1-2; TRBD1 matches 8 bases. The V gene's germline CDR1 is SGHRS and CDR2 YFSETQ. V lost 4 bases and J lost 4; bases outside the gene matches: 6. The CDR3 totals 14 residues. The CDR3 bases are TGCGCCAGCAGCACAAACACAGGGGGCTATGGCTACACCTTC. Encoded protein: CASSTNTGGYGYTF.

The rearrangement joins TRBV5-1 to TRBJ1-1; TRBD1 matches 9 bases. The V gene's germline CDR1 is SGHRS and CDR2 YFSETQ. The CDR3 is 16 residues long. J lost 6 bases, V lost 3 bases, and 12 bases had no gene match. This CDR3 is CASSSLGQGGRAEAFF. The CDR3 coding sequence is TGCGCCAGCAGCTCCCTGGGACAGGGAGGTAGGGCTGAAGCTTTCTTT.

The chain couples TRBV5-1 to TRBJ2-5; no clear D gene. The length of the CDR3 is 11 residues. Trimming removed 2 bases at V and 3 bases at J, with 2 bases between. CDR1 and CDR2 (germline): SGHRS, YFSETQ. The CDR3 protein is CASSFEETQYF. The CDR3 DNA reads TGCGCCAGCAGCTTCGAAGAGACCCAGTACTTC. Full variable domain (outside the CDR3, taken from reference TRBV5-1 and TRBJ2-5): KAGVTQTPRYLIKTRGQQVTLSCSPISGHRSVSWYQQTPGQGLQFLFEYFSETQRNKGNFPGRFSGRQFSNSRSEMNVSTLELGDSALYLCASSFEETQYFGPGTRLLVL.

The CDR3 sequence is CAWRGRGARTEAFF. CDR3 bases: TGTGCCTGGAGGGGCAGGGGGGCGAGGACTGAAGCTTTCTTT. The chain uses TRBV30 and TRBJ1-1, with 7 bases that match TRBD1. Losses at the gene ends were 3 bases for V and 5 bases for J; bases not matched to a gene: 9. Germline loops: CDR1 GTSNPN, CDR2 SVGIG (reference sequence). The CDR3 covers 14 residues.

The chain is built from TRBV6-1 and TRBJ2-5; D not resolved. The CDR3 totals 17 residues. Trimming removed 1 base from V and 5 bases from J, with 20 bases in between. In germline, CDR1 is MNHNS, CDR2 SASEGT. The CDR3 bases are TGTGCCAGCAGTGAAGGGGTTGGCGGAAGCTTCGGGGAGACCCAGTACTTC. Protein product: CASSEGVGGSFGETQYF.